The rows below give T cell receptor beta chains drawn from one sample of a study of cytomegalovirus exposure and HLA in healthy donors. The protocol was immunoSEQ multiplex PCR, while the TCRdb copy is restricted to in-frame clones and leaves out a portion. The sample holds roughly 150,000 clones, approximately 90% seen once. Sequenced material: PBMCs. These receptor sequences come from a man in his late teens or twenties in good health and CMV-seronegative. CDR3s include the opening cysteine and the closing phenylalanine or tryptophan. The D gene is left open where the match is weak. Clone size is stated in some rows and not others, as once, few, many or a class when expanded.

size	J	V	D	CDR3	DNA
.	TRBJ1-1	TRBV28	.	CASSRRGYTEAFF	TGTGCCAGCAGTCGACGGGGATACACTGAAGCTTTCTTT
.	TRBJ2-3	TRBV27	TRBD1	CASSPRLRDRATDTQYF	TGTGCCAGCAGTCCTCGCTTACGGGACAGAGCAACAGATACGCAGTATTTT
.	TRBJ1-5	TRBV27	.	CASSAGYNQPQHF	TGTGCCAGCAGTGCAGGGTACAATCAGCCCCAGCATTTT
.	TRBJ1-4	TRBV29-1	.	CSVVSPTPTNEKLFF	TGCAGCGTTGTCTCCCCGACACCAACTAATGAAAAACTGTTTTTT
.	TRBJ2-3	TRBV6-5	.	CASSRLARGTHTQYF	TGTGCCAGCAGCCGTCTAGCAAGAGGCACACATACGCAGTATTTT
.	TRBJ1-1	TRBV2	.	CASSDGREGNTEAFF	TGTGCCAGCAGTGATGGCAGGGAGGGGAACACTGAAGCTTTCTTT
.	TRBJ2-1	TRBV6-5	TRBD2	CASRTGTSGEQFF	TGTGCCAGCAGGACCGGGACTAGCGGTGAGCAGTTCTTC
.	TRBJ1-2	TRBV11-2	.	CASSLDGFNYGYTF	TGTGCCAGCAGCTTAGATGGCTTTAACTATGGCTACACCTTC
.	TRBJ1-1	TRBV7-2	.	CASSFKLDTEAFF	TGTGCCAGCAGCTTCAAATTAGACACTGAAGCTTTCTTT
.	TRBJ1-2	TRBV6-1	.	CASSVPTDYGYTF	TGTGCCAGCAGTGTTCCGACAGACTATGGCTACACCTTC
few	TRBJ2-1	TRBV9	.	CASSVEDVARLKGPEQFF	TGTGCCAGCAGCGTAGAGGATGTAGCGAGATTAAAGGGTCCTGAGCAGTTCTTC
.	TRBJ1-5	TRBV5-6	TRBD1	CASSSGQGRLLPQHF	TGTGCCAGCAGCTCAGGACAGGGTCGTTTATTGCCCCAGCATTTT
.	TRBJ1-1	TRBV25-1	TRBD1	CASRDAGGMNTEAFF	TGTGCCAGCAGAGACGCAGGGGGGATGAACACTGAAGCTTTCTTT
.	TRBJ2-7	TRBV7-2	.	CASSLDSAGSPYEQYF	TGTGCCAGCAGCTTAGACAGCGCGGGATCACCCTACGAGCAGTACTTC
.	TRBJ1-5	TRBV4-1	.	CASSQDLSQPQHF	TGCGCCAGCAGCCAAGATCTGAGCCAGCCCCAGCATTTT
.	TRBJ2-7	TRBV19	.	CASSLQGGNEQYF	TGTGCCAGTAGCTTACAGGGTGGAAACGAGCAGTACTTC
.	TRBJ1-2	TRBV27	TRBD1	CASSSSQTGGYGYTF	TGTGCCAGCAGTTCCTCTCAGACAGGGGGTTATGGCTACACCTTC
.	TRBJ2-7	TRBV5-6	.	CASSFLSSYEQYF	TGTGCCAGCAGTTTTCTTAGCTCCTACGAGCAGTACTTC
.	TRBJ1-2	TRBV20-1	TRBD1	CSVTGGHGYTF	TGCAGCGTAACAGGGGGACATGGCTACACCTTC
.	TRBJ1-5	TRBV15	TRBD1	CATRGGQGSYQPQHF	TGTGCCACCAGGGGAGGACAGGGGAGTTATCAGCCCCAGCATTTT
.	TRBJ2-7	TRBV11-3	TRBD2	CASSFVAGGPEQYF	TGTGCCAGCAGCTTTGTCGCGGGAGGGCCCGAGCAGTACTTC
.	TRBJ2-7	TRBV19	.	CASSIGGIGSYEQYF	TGTGCCAGTAGTATAGGAGGGATCGGCTCCTACGAGCAGTACTTC
.	TRBJ2-7	TRBV5-1	TRBD2	CASSYRLAGGSAYEQYF	TGCGCCAGCAGTTACAGACTAGCGGGAGGGTCGGCCTACGAGCAGTACTTC
.	TRBJ2-3	TRBV9	.	CASSAPRDTNTDTQYF	TGTGCCAGCTCGGCTCCCCGGGACACTAACACAGATACGCAGTATTTT
.	TRBJ2-1	TRBV21-1	.	CASSTNRGCLYNEQFF	TGTGCCAGCAGCACCAACAGGGGGTGTCTCTACAATGAGCAGTTCTTC
.	TRBJ2-5	TRBV15	TRBD1	CATSRGRPRGLQETQYF	TGTGCCACCAGCAGAGGTCGGCCCAGGGGGCTTCAAGAGACCCAGTACTTC
.	TRBJ1-2	TRBV28	TRBD1	CASRTPGQGNYGYTF	TGTGCCAGCAGGACACCGGGACAGGGTAACTATGGCTACACCTTC
once	TRBJ2-3	TRBV27	TRBD2	CASSGGVGDTQYF	TGTGCCAGCAGCGGGGGGGTTGGAGATACGCAGTATTTT
.	TRBJ2-6	TRBV2	.	CASNGDSGANVLTF	TGTGCCAGCAATGGAGACTCTGGGGCCAACGTCCTGACTTTC
.	TRBJ2-1	TRBV4-1	TRBD1	CASSQEPGQVNNEQFF	TGCGCCAGCAGCCAAGAGCCGGGACAGGTCAACAATGAGCAGTTCTTC
.	TRBJ1-2	TRBV7-5	.	CVRSLQGGAGPGYTF	TGTGTCAGAAGCTTACAAGGGGGCGCGGGACCGGGCTACACCTTC
.	TRBJ2-7	TRBV6-6	TRBD2	CASTSSGSGSEQYF	TGTGCCAGCACCTCCAGCGGGAGTGGTTCCGAGCAGTACTTC
.	TRBJ2-7	TRBV19	.	CASSRGSYEQYF	TGTGCCAGTAGCAGGGGATCCTACGAGCAGTACTTC